Listed here is a single T cell receptor (beta chain). What it recognizes is unknown. These data originate in a study of molecular identifiers for immune sequencing clone quantification. From approximately 20,000 to 1,000,000 sorted cells, naive CD8 libraries were generated with 10%, 30% or 50% RNA. Naive CD8 T cells, phenotype CD8+CD4-CCR7+CD45RA+, were sorted. Generation of bulk TCR libraries relied on previously described methods and listed TCR primers. MiXCR was run by TCRdb on the PCR reads, yielding one entry per CDR3 protein. Among about 500,000 distinct CDR3 sequences, 20% to 25% were seen once, and the ten largest hold approximately 0.84%. Trimming took 1 base from V and 0 from J, leaving 13 bases between them. Looked up from germline, CDR1 is LGHDT and CDR2 is YNNKEL (reference sequence). The CDR3 extends over 16 amino acids. Findings and caveats of the study: Single-cell amounts of spiked Jurkat TCR RNA were reportedly detectable among roughly 1 million naive cells.

The source of this sequence is a human donor in good health. Some libraries in this study had Jurkat cell RNA spiked in. The rearrangement links TRBV3-1 to TRBJ2-7; D remains ambiguous. Material for sequencing was naive CD8+ T cells from blood, with Jurkat cell RNA spiked in. This sample's subset: FACS-sorted CD8+CD4-CCR7+CD45RA+ naive T cells. CDR3 sequence (DNA): TGTGCCAGCAGCCAAGTACATGGTAGTTCCTCCTACGAGCAGTACTTC. Protein: CASSQVHGSSSYEQYF.